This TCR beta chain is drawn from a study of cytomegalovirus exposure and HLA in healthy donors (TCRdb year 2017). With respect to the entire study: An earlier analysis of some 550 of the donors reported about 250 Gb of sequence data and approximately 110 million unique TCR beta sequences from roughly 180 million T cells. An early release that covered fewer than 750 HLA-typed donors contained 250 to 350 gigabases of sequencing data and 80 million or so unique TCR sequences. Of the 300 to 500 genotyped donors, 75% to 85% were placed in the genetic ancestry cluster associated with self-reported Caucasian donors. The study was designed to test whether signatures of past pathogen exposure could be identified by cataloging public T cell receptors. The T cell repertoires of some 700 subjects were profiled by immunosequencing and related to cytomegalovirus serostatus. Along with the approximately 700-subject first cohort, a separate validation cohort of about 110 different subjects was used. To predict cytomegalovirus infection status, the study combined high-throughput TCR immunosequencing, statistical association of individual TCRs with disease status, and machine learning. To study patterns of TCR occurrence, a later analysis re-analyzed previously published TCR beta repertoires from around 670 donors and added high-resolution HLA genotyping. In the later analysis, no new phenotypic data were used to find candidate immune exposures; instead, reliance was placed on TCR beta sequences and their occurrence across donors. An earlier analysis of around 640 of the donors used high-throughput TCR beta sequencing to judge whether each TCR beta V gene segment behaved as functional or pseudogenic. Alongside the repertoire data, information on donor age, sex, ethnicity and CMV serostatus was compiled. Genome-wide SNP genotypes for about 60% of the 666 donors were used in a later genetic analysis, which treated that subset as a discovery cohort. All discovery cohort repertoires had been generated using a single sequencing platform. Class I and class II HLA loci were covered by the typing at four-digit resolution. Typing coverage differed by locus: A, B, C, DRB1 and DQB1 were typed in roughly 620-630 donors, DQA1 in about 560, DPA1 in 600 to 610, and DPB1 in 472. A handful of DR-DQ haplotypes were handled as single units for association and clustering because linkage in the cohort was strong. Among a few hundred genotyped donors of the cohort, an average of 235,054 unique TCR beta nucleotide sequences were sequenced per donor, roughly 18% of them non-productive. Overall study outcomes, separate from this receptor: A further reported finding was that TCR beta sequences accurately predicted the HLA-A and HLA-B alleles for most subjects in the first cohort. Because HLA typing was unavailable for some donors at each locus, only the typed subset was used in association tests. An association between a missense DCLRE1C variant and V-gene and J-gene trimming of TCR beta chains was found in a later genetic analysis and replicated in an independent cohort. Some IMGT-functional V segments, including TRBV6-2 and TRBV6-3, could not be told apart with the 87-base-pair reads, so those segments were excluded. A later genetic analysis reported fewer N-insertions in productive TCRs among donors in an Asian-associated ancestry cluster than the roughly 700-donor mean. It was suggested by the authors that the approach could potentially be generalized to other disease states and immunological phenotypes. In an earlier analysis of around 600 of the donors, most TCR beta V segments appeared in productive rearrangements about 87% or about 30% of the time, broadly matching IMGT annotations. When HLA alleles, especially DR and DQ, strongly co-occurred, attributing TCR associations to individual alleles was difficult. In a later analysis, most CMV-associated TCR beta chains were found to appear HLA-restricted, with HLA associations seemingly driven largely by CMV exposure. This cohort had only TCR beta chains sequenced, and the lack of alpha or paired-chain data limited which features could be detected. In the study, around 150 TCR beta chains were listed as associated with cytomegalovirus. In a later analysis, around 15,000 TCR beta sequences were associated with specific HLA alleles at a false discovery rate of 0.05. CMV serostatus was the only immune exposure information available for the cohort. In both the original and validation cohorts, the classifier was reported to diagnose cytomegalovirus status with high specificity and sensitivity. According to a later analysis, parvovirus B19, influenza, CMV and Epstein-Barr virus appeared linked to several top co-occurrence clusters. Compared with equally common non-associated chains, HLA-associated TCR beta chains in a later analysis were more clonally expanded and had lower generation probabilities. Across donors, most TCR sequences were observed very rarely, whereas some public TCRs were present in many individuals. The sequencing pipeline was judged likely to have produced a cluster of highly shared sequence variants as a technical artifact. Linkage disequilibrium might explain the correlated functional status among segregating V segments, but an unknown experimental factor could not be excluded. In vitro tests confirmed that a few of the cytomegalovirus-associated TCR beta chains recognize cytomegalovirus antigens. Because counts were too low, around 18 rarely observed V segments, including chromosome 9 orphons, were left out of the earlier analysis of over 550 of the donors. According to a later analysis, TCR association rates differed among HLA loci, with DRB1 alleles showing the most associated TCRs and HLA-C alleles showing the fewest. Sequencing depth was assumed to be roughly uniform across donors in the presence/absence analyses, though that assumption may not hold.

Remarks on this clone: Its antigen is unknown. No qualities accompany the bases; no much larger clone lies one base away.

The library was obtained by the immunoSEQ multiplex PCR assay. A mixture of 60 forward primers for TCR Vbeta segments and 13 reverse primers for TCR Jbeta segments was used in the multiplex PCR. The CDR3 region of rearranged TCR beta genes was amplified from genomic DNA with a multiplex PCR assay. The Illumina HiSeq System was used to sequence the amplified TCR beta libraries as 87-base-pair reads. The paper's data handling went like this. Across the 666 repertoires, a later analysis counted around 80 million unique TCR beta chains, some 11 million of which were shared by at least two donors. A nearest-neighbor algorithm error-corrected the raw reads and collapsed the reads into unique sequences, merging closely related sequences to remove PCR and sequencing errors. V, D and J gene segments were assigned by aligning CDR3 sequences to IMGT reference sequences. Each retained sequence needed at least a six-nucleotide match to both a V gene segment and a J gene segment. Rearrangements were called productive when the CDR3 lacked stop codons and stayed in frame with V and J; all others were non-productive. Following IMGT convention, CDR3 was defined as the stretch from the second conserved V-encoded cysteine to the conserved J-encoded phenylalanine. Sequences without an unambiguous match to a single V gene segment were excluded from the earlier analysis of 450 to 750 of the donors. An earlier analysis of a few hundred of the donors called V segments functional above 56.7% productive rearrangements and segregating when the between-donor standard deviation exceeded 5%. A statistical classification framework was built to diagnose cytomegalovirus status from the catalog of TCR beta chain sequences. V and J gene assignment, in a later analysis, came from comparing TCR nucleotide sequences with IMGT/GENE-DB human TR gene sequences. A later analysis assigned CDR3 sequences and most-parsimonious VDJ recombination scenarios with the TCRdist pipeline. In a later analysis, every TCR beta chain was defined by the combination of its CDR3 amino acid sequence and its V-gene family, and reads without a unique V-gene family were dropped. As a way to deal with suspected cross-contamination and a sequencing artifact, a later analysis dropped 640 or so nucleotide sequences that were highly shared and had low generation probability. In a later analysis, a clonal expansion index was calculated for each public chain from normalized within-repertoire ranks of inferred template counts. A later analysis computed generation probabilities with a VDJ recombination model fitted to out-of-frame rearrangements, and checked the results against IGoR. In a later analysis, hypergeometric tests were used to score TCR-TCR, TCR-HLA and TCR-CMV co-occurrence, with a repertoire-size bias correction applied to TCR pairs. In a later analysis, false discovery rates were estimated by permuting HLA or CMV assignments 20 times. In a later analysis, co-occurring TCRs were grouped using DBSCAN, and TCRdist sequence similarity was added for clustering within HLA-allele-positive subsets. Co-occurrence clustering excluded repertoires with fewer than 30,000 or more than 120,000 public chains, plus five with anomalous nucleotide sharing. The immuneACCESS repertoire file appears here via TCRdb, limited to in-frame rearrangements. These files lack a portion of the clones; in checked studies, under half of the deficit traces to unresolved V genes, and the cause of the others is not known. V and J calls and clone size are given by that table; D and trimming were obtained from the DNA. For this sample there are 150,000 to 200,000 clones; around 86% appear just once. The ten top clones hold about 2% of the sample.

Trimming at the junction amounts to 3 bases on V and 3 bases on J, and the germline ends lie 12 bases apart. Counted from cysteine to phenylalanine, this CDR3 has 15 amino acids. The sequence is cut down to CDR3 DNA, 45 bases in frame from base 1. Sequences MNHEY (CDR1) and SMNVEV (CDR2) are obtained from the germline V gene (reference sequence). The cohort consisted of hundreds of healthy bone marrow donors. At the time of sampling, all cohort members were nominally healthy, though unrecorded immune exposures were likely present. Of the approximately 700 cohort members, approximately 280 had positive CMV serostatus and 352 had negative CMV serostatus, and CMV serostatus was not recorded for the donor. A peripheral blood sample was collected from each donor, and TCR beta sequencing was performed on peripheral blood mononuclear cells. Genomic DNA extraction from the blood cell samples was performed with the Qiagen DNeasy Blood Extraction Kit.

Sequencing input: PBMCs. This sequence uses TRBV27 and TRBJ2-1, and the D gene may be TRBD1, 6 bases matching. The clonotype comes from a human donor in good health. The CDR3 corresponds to CASSLVETGYNEQFF. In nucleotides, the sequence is TGTGCCAGCAGTTTGGTTGAGACAGGCTACAATGAGCAGTTCTTC.